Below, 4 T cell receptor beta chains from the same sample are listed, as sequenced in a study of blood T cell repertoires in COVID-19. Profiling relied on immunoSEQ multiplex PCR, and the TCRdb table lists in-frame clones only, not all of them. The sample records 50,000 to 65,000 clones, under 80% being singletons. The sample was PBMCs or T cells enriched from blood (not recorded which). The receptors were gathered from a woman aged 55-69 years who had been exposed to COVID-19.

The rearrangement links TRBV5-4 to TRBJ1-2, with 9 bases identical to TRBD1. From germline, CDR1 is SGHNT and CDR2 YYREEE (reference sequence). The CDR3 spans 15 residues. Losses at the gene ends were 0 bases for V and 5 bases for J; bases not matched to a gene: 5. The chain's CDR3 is CASSLEQGAEYGYTF. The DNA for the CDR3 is TGTGCCAGCAGCTTGGAACAGGGGGCTGAGTATGGCTACACCTTC.

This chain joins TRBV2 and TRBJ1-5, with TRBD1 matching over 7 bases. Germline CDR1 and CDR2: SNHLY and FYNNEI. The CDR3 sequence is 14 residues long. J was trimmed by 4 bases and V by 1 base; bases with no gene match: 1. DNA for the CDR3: TGTGCCAGCAGTGAAGGCAGGGGGAATCAGCCCCAGCATTTT. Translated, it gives CASSEGRGNQPQHF. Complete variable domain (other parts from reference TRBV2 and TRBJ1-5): EPEVTQTPSHQVTQMGQEVILRCVPISNHLYFYWYRQILGQKVEFLVSFYNNEISEKSEIFDDQFSVERPDGSNFTLKIRSTKLEDSAMYFCASSEGRGNQPQHFGDGTRLSIL.

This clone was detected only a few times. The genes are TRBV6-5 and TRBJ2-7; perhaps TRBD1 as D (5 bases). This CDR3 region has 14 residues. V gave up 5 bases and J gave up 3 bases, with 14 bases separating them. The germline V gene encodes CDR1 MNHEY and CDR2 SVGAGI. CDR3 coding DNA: TGTGCCAGCAGTCCCCGCACCCAGGGCTACGAGCAGTACTTC. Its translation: CASSPRTQGYEQYF.

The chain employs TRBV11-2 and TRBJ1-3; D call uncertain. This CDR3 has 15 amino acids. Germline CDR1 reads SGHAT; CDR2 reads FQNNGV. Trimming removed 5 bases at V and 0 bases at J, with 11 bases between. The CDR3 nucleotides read TGTGCCAGCAGCCCTAAAACAGCCTCTGGAAACACCATATATTTT. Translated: CASSPKTASGNTIYF.